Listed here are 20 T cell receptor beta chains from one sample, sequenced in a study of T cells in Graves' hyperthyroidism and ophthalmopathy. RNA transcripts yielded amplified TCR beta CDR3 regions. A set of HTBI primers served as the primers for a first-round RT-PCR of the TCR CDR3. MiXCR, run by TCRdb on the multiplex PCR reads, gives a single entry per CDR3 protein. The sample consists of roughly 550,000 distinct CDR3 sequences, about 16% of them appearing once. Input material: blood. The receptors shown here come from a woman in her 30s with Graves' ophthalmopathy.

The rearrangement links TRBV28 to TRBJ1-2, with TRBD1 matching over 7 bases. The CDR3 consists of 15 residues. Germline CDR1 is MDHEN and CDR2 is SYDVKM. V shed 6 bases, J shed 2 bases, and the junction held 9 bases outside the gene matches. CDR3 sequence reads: CASRGDGTENYGYTF. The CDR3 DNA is TGTGCCAGCAGAGGGGATGGGACAGAAAACTATGGCTACACCTTC.

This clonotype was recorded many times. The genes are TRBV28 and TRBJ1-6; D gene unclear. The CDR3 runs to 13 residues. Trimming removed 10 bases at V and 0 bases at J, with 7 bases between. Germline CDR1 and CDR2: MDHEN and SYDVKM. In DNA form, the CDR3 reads TGTGCCACCGGACCCTCCTATAATTCACCCCTCCACTTT. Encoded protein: CATGPSYNSPLHF.

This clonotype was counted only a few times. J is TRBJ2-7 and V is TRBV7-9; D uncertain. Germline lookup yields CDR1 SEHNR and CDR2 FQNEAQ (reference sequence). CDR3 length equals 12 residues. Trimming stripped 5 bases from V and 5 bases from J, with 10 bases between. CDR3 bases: TGTGCCAGCAGCCAAAACAGCGACGAGCAGTACTTC. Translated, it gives CASSQNSDEQYF.

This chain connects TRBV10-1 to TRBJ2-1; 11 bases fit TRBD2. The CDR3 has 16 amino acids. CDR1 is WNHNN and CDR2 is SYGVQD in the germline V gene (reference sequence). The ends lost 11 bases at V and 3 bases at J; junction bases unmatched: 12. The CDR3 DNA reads TGCGCCCGACGTCCGGGACTAGCGGAGAACTACAATGAGCAGTTCTTC. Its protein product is CARRPGLAENYNEQFF.

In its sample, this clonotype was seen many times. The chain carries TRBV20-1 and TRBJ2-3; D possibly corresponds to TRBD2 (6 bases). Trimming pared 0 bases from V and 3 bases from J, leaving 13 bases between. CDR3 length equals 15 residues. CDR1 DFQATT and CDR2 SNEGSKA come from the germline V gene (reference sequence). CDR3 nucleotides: TGCAGTGCTAGAGATCCGGGACTTCGTACAGATACGCAGTATTTT. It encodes CSARDPGLRTDTQYF.

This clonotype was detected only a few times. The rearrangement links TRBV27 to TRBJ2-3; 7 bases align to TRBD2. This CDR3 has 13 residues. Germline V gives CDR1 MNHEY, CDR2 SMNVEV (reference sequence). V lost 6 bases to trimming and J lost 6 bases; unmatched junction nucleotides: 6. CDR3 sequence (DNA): TGTGCCAGCAGACTCGGGGGGTCGGATACGCAGTATTTT. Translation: CASRLGGSDTQYF.

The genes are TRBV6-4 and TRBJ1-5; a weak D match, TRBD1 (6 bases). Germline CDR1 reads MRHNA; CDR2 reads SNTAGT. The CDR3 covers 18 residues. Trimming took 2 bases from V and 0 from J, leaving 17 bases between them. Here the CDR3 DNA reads TGTGCCAGCAGTGACACTAGAGACAGGTCCTATAGCAATCAGCCCCAGCATTTT. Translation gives CASSDTRDRSYSNQPQHF.

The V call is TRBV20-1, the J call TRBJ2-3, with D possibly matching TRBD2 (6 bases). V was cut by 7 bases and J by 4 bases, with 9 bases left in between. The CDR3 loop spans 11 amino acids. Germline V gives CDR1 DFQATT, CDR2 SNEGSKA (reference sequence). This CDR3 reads CSGRESDTQYF. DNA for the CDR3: TGCAGTGGGAGGGAATCAGATACGCAGTATTTT.

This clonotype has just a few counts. CDR3 DNA sequence: TGTGCCAGCAGCCCCACCTGGGATGTCGATGAGCAGTTCTTC. Protein product: CASSPTWDVDEQFF. The chain employs TRBV9 and TRBJ2-1; no clear D. V dropped 4 bases and J dropped 8 bases, with 16 bases sitting between them. Germline values: CDR1 SGDLS, CDR2 YYNGEE. This CDR3 region has 14 residues.

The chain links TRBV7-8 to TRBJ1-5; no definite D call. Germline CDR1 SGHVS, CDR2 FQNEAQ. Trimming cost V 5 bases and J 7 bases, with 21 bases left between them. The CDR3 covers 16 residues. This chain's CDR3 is CASSPPGHKLGQPQHF. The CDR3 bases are TGTGCCAGCAGCCCGCCGGGCCATAAACTGGGCCAGCCCCAGCATTTT.

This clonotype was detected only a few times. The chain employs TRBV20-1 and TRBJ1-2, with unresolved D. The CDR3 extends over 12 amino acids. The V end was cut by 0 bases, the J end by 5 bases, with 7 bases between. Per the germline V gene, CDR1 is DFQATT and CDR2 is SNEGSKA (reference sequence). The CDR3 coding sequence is TGCAGTGCTAGAGATCCCTCTTATGGCTACACCTTC. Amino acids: CSARDPSYGYTF.

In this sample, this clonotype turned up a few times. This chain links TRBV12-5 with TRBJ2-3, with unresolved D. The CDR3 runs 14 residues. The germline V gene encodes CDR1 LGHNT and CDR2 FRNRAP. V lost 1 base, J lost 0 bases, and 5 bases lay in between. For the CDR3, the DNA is TGTGCTAGTGGTTTGGGCGGTAGCACAGATACGCAGTATTTT. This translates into CASGLGGSTDTQYF.

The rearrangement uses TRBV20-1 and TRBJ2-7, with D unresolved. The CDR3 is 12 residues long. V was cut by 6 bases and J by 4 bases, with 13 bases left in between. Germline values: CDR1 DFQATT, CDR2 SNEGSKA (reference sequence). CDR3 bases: TGCAGTGCCCCCGGATCAGCTTACGAGCAGTACTTC. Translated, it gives CSAPGSAYEQYF.

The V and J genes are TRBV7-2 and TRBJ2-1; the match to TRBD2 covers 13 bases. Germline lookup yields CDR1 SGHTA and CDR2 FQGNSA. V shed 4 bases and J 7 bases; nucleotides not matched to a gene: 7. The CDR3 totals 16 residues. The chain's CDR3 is CASSSLLAGGWNEQFF. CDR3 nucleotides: TGTGCCAGCAGCTCGTTACTAGCGGGAGGGTGGAATGAGCAGTTCTTC.

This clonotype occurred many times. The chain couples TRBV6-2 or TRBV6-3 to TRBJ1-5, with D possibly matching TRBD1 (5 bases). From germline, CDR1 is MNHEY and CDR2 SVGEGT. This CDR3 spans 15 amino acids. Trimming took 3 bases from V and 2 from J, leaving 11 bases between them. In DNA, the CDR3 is TGTGCCAGCAGTTATCTTCGGGGCCGCAATCAGCCCCAGCATTTT. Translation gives CASSYLRGRNQPQHF.

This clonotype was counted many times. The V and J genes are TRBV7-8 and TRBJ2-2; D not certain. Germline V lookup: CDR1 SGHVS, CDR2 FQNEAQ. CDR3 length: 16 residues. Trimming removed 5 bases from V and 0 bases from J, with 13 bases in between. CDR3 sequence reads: CASSQARAANTGELFF. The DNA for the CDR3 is TGTGCCAGCAGCCAAGCAAGGGCGGCGAACACCGGGGAGCTGTTTTTT.

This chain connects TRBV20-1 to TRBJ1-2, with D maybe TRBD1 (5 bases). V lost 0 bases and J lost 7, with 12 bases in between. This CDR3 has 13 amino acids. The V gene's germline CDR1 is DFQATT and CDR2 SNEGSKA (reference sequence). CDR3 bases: TGCAGTGCTAGAGACACCCAGGGTCGTGGCTACACCTTC. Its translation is CSARDTQGRGYTF.

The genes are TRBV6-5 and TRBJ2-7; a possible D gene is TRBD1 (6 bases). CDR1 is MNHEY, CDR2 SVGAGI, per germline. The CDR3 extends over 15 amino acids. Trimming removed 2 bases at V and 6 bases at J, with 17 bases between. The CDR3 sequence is CASSYQLTGLSEQYF. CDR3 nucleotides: TGTGCCAGCAGTTACCAACTTACAGGGTTGAGCGAGCAGTACTTC.

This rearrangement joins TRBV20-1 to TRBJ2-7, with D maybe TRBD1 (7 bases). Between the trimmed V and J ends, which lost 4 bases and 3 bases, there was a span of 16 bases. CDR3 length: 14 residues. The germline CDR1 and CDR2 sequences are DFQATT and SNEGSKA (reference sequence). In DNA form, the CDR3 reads TGCAGTGCTACGACAGGGAGGAAGGACTACGAGCAGTACTTC. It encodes CSATTGRKDYEQYF.

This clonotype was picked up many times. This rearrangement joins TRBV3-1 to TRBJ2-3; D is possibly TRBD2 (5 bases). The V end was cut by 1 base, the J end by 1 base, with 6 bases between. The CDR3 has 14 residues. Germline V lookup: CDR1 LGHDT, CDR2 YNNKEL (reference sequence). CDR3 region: CASSQVSGTDTQYF. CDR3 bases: TGTGCCAGCAGCCAAGTTAGCGGCACAGATACGCAGTATTTT.